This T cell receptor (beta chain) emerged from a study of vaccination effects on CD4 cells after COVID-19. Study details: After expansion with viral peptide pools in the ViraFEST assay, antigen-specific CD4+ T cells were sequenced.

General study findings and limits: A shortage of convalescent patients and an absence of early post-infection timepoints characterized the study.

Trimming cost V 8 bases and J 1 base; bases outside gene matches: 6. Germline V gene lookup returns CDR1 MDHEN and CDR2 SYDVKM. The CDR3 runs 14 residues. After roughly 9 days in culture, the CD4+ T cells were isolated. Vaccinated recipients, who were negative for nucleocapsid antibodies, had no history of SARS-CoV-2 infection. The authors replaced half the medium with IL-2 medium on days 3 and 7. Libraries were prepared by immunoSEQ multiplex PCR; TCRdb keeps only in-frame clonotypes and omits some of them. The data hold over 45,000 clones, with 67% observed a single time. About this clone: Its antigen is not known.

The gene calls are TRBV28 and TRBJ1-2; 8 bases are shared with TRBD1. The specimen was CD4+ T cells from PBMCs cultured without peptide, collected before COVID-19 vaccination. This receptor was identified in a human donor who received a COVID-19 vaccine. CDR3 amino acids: CASVQDRVNYGYTF. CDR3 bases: TGTGCCAGCGTCCAGGACAGGGTTAACTATGGCTACACCTTC.